This TCR beta chain was retrieved from a study of blood T cell repertoires in COVID-19. About the study: Sites in the United States, Italy and Spain provided acute and convalescent COVID-19 samples. Nucleic acid was either cDNA or gDNA, and it came from T cells, B-cell-depleted T cells, or PBMCs.

Authors' analysis steps: From reference gene primer amplification, estimates of nucleated cell counts were derived. Measured with immunoSEQ multiplex PCR; TCRdb has only the in-frame clones, and not every one. D and trimming were read from the DNA, whereas the V and J calls and clone size are those reported in that table. Among about 200,000 clones, less than 85% were seen once, and the ten largest hold 5.5%. V shed 6 bases and J shed 1 base, with 16 bases lying between them. This CDR3 contains 15 residues. Germline values: CDR1 SGHRS, CDR2 YFSETQ. This sequence originates from a woman aged 65 to 85 with acute or convalescent COVID-19. The rearrangement links TRBV5-1 to TRBJ1-1; D possibly corresponds to TRBD1 (6 bases). Sequencing was done on a sample of peripheral blood. The CDR3 region is CASTRTGQPNTEAFF. The CDR3 bases are TGCGCCAGCACTCGAACGGGACAACCGAACACTGAAGCTTTCTTT.